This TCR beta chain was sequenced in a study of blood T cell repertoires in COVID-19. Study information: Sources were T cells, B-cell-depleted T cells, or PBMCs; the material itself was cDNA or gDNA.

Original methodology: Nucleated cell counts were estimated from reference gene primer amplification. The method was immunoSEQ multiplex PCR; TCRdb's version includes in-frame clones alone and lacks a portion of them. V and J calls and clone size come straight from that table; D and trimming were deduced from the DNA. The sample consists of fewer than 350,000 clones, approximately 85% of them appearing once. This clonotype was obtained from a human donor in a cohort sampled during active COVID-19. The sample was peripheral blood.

The CDR3 is CASSSYPPVGGRRTF. CDR3 nucleotide sequence: TGTGCCAGCAGCTCCTACCCCCCTGTGGGAGGGCGGCGAACCTTC. V gene TRBV7-3 combines with J gene TRBJ1-2; D uncertain. Trimming removed 4 bases at V and 14 bases at J, with 26 bases between. The germline gives CDR1 SGHTA, CDR2 FQGTGA. CDR3 length equals 15 residues.